This paragraph reports one T cell receptor (beta chain). The antigen is undetermined. This sample stems from a study of T-cell reconstitution after alpha-beta-depleted transplantation in children. Study results and limitations: Some patients showed high day-60 TCRbeta diversity, which derived from surviving recipient T cells and thymic progenitors. T cells produced anew were the main source of T-cell counts and diversity one year after transplant. Several hundred expanded graft clones reportedly were the source of alpha-beta T cells about two months after transplant.

For TCRbeta, the library was prepared with unique molecular identifiers. TCRdb re-called the PCR reads through MiXCR, storing one row per CDR3 protein. The top ten hold approximately 6% of the sample, which has around 190,000 distinct CDR3 sequences, approximately 6.9% seen once. J lost 6 bases, V lost 4 bases, and 2 bases had no gene match. Germline CDR1 MNHEY, CDR2 SVGAGI. This CDR3 is built from 13 residues. The TCR sequence derives from a boy between 2 and 10 years old with acute lymphoblastic leukemia, due to receive a stem cell transplant. The genes are TRBV6-5 and TRBJ1-4; 7 positions agree with TRBD1. Sequencing used PBMCs, obtained before TCRalphabeta/CD19-depleted stem cell transplant. The CDR3 spells CASSFGQDEKLFF. As DNA, the CDR3 is TGTGCCAGCAGTTTCGGACAGGATGAAAAACTGTTTTTT.